A selection of T cell receptor beta chains follows, all from one sample in a study of blood T cell repertoires in COVID-19. Measured with immunoSEQ multiplex PCR; TCRdb has only the in-frame clones, and not every one. The sample records over 130,000 clones, roughly 84% being singletons. Sequenced material: peripheral blood. The source is a man aged 25 to 40 with COVID-19, enrolled during active disease. CDR3s leave out the opening cysteine and the closing phenylalanine or tryptophan.

>TRBV5-6|TRBJ1-5
ASSLGTGGKNQPQH
>TRBV5-3|TRBJ2-7
ARSPNRTSKEQY
>TRBV30|TRBJ1-5
AWSAGGKNQPQH
>TRBV7-9|TRBJ1-3
ASSLIRTGIGNTIY
>TRBV5-1|TRBJ2-7
ASSLRASGHEQY
>TRBV19|TRBJ1-1
ASSIGPGMGTEAF
>TRBV11-2|TRBJ2-1
ASSLRRDRGFNEQF
>TRBV6-5|TRBJ1-6
ASSLLLDSFNSPLH
>TRBV2|TRBJ1-1
ASSEGGGKAF
>TRBV28|TRBJ1-5
ASGGWQEGQPQH
>TRBV6-8|TRBJ1-2
ASNIPYGYT
>TRBV5-4|TRBJ2-3
ASSRQEGANTQY
>TRBV7-9|TRBJ1-4
ASSPSRLGNEKLF
>TRBV15|TRBJ1-4
ATSRQQGVAGEKLF
>TRBV15|TRBJ2-2
ATSREGPGELF
>TRBV3-1/TRBV3-2|TRBJ2-3
ASTPTASTDTQY
>TRBV7-9|TRBJ1-5
ASSLGHQPQH
>TRBV3-1/TRBV3-2|TRBJ2-7
ASSLLGQARREEQY
>TRBV2|TRBJ2-1
ASSEEGDSNEQF
>TRBV6-6|TRBJ2-3
ASSYREGVPDTQY
>TRBV27|TRBJ2-7
ASGSLSGPGVDEQY
>TRBV28|TRBJ2-1
ASRTAGNYNEQF
>TRBV28|TRBJ1-5
ASTASVGGLQPQH